Shown below are 2 T cell receptor beta chains from a single sample sequenced in a study of CD8+ T cells in alopecia areata. Following RNA extraction, reverse transcription yielded cDNA that acted as the sequencing template. Assay: immunoSEQ multiplex PCR; the TCRdb copy retains only in-frame clones and omits some. The data contain tens of thousands of clones, roughly 47% of them singletons. The specimen was NKG2D-low CD8+ T cells sorted from blood. These receptor sequences come from a human donor with alopecia areata.

This sequence joins TRBV20-1 and TRBJ2-1; D not certain. Trimming cost V 1 base and J 13 bases, with 11 bases left between them. This CDR3 region has 11 residues. The germline V gene encodes CDR1 DFQATT and CDR2 SNEGSKA (reference sequence). The CDR3 spells CSARVERPQFF. CDR3 in DNA: TGCAGTGCTAGAGTCGAGAGGCCCCAGTTCTTC.

This sequence joins TRBV7-9 and TRBJ1-2, with D hard to call. The V gene's germline CDR1 is SEHNR and CDR2 FQNEAQ (reference sequence). The CDR3 has 14 amino acids. V lost 5 bases, J lost 2 bases, and 12 bases lay in between. The CDR3 coding sequence is TGTGCCAGCAGCCCGCCGTCCTGGAACTATGGCTACACCTTC. It is translated as CASSPPSWNYGYTF.